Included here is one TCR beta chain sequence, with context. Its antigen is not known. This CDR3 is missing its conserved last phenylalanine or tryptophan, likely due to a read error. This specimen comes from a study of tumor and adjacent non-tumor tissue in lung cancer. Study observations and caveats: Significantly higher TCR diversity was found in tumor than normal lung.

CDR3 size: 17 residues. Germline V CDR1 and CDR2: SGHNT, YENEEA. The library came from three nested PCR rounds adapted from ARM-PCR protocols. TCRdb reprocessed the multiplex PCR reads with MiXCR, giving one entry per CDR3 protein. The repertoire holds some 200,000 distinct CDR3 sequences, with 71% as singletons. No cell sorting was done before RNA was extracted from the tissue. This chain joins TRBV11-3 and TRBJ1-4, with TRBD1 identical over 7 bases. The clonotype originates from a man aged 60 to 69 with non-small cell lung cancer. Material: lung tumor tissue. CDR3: CASMAGQSKKDNGKLFL. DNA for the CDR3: TGTGCCAGCATGGCGGGACAGTCTAAGAAGGATAATGGAAAACTGTTTCTT.